This TCR beta chain stems from a study of cytomegalovirus exposure and HLA in healthy donors. This CDR3 has 14 residues. In germline, CDR1 is LNHDA, CDR2 SQIVND (reference sequence). V was clipped by 3 bases and J by 8 bases, with 14 bases between them. PCR primers comprised 60 Vbeta and 13 Jbeta primers. Sequenced by immunoSEQ multiplex PCR; TCRdb stores in-frame clones only, minus some. Of 210,000 or so clones in the sample, around 85% were seen once. The sequence was obtained from a human donor in good health. The chain joins TRBV19 to TRBJ1-3; D may be TRBD1 (6 bases). Sequencing input: PBMCs. CDR3 sequence reads: CASSMARGSDTIYF. The CDR3 DNA sequence: TGTGCCAGTAGTATGGCGAGGGGGTCGGACACCATATATTTT.